Listed below are T cell receptor beta chains from one sample, sequenced in a study of response to subunit inactivated influenza vaccine. TCRdb itself ran the RT-PCR reads through MiXCR, one entry per CDR3 protein. The table shows 150,000 to 200,000 distinct CDR3 sequences, with around 12% occurring only once. The data also belong to a second study, concerning T cells expressing NK-cell markers.

The sample here was CD8+ T cells sorted from PBMCs, taken about 13 days after vaccination. Receptors were obtained from a man aged 45-65 years who received an inactivated influenza vaccine. The CDR3 runs from the conserved cysteine through the conserved F or W. Fields, in order: V gene, J gene, clone size, D gene, CDR3 protein, CDR3 DNA. A D gene is named only where the DNA matches it firmly. Some rows have no size entry. The others give once, few or many, or a class for an expanded clone.

TRBV28	TRBJ1-5	NA	NA	CASSPREPQHF	TGTGCCAGCAGTCCCCGGGAGCCCCAGCATTTT
TRBV7-6	TRBJ2-5	few	TRBD1	CASSLVLSPRAPGTGVETQYF	TGTGCCAGCAGCTTAGTCCTCTCGCCCCGAGCTCCCGGGACAGGGGTAGAGACCCAGTACTTC
TRBV7-9	TRBJ2-7	NA	NA	CASSLDGTYEQYF	TGTGCCAGCAGCCTGGACGGCACCTACGAGCAGTACTTC
TRBV5-5	TRBJ2-2	many	NA	CASSRHNTGELFF	TGTGCCAGCAGCCGACATAACACCGGGGAGCTGTTTTTT
TRBV28	TRBJ2-3	many	NA	CASSLLQEITDTQYF	TGTGCCAGCAGTTTATTGCAGGAGATCACAGATACGCAGTATTTT
TRBV28	TRBJ2-5	many	TRBD2	CASSVWEGGQETQYF	TGTGCCAGCAGTGTGTGGGAGGGCGGCCAAGAGACCCAGTACTTC
TRBV7-9	TRBJ2-7	NA	NA	CASSSSGIQDEQYF	TGTGCCAGCAGCTCCTCCGGCATTCAGGACGAGCAGTACTTC
TRBV20-1	TRBJ2-1	NA	NA	CSAISAPGGEQFF	TGCAGTGCTATCTCGGCTCCCGGCGGTGAGCAGTTCTTC
TRBV5-1	TRBJ2-1	medium-sized	NA	CASSPDTSYNEQFF	TGCGCCAGCAGCCCCGACACGTCCTACAATGAGCAGTTCTTC
TRBV7-9	TRBJ2-5	few	NA	CASTDPGSGQETQYF	TGTGCCAGCACCGATCCGGGGAGTGGACAAGAGACCCAGTACTTC
TRBV7-6	TRBJ2-5	NA	NA	CASSTSARVQETQYF	TGTGCCAGCAGCACCTCCGCCAGGGTACAAGAGACCCAGTACTTC
TRBV29-1	TRBJ1-2	few	TRBD1	CSVVSPPDGQGAGGYTF	TGCAGCGTTGTTTCCCCCCCCGATGGACAGGGGGCTGGCGGCTACACCTTC
TRBV6-2/TRBV6-3	TRBJ2-2	NA	TRBD2	CASSYAGGPTGELFF	TGTGCCAGCAGTTACGCGGGAGGGCCCACCGGGGAGCTGTTTTTT
TRBV28	TRBJ2-3	few	NA	CASSLLRDGATDTQYF	TGTGCCAGCAGTTTATTGAGGGACGGAGCCACAGATACGCAGTATTTT
TRBV6-5	TRBJ2-1	few	TRBD2	CASSYWSGSRNEQFF	TGTGCCAGCAGTTACTGGAGCGGGAGTAGGAATGAGCAGTTCTTC
TRBV20-1	TRBJ1-5	few	NA	CSAGDGRETQPQHF	TGCAGTGCAGGGGATGGTAGGGAGACTCAGCCCCAGCATTTT
TRBV7-2	TRBJ2-1	NA	NA	CASSFELGTVSYNEQFF	TGTGCCAGCAGCTTCGAATTAGGGACCGTTTCCTACAATGAGCAGTTCTTC
TRBV11-2	TRBJ1-2	few	NA	CASSAEGLPNTF	TGTGCCAGCAGCGCAGAAGGGCTCCCCAACACCTTC
TRBV5-8	TRBJ2-6	few	TRBD1	CASSGQGPSGANVLTF	TGTGCCAGCAGCGGACAGGGACCTTCTGGGGCCAACGTCCTGACTTTC
TRBV5-6	TRBJ2-1	few	TRBD1	CASSLGDSLYEQFF	TGTGCCAGCAGCTTGGGGGACAGTCTTTATGAGCAGTTCTTC
TRBV9	TRBJ2-7	many	TRBD2	CASSASGNGLYEQYF	TGTGCCAGCAGCGCAAGCGGGAACGGTCTTTACGAGCAGTACTTC
TRBV13	TRBJ2-2	few	TRBD2	CASSPRLAVNTGELFF	TGTGCCAGCAGCCCCCGGCTAGCGGTGAACACCGGGGAGCTGTTTTTT
TRBV6-2/TRBV6-3	TRBJ2-1	few	TRBD2	CASSKILAGLGNEQFF	TGTGCCAGCAGTAAGATCCTAGCGGGCCTGGGGAATGAGCAGTTCTTC
TRBV7-8	TRBJ1-1	NA	NA	CASSHRGGGNTEAFF	TGTGCCAGCAGCCATCGGGGAGGAGGGAACACTGAAGCTTTCTTT
TRBV20-1	TRBJ1-2	NA	NA	CSAHPGRHGYTF	TGCAGTGCGCATCCGGGACGGCACGGCTACACCTTC
TRBV11-2	TRBJ2-3	NA	TRBD2	CASSLVPGGAASTDTQYF	TGTGCCAGCAGCTTAGTTCCGGGAGGGGCCGCTAGCACAGATACGCAGTATTTT
TRBV4-3	TRBJ2-1	NA	NA	CASSQVDSGDEQFF	TGCGCCAGCAGCCAAGTGGACAGTGGGGATGAGCAGTTCTTC
TRBV7-9	TRBJ2-1	NA	NA	CASSLGGGRDNEQFF	TGTGCCAGCAGCTTAGGGGGGGGCCGAGACAATGAGCAGTTCTTC
TRBV5-1	TRBJ2-7	NA	TRBD2	CASSLIGGGTYEQYF	TGCGCCAGCAGCTTGATCGGCGGGGGGACCTACGAGCAGTACTTC
TRBV6-5	TRBJ2-7	few	TRBD2	CASSYYSGGPGEQYF	TGTGCCAGCAGTTACTATTCGGGAGGGCCCGGCGAGCAGTACTTC
TRBV30	TRBJ2-3	NA	NA	CAWSGTDGTDTQYF	TGTGCCTGGAGTGGGACGGACGGCACAGATACGCAGTATTTT
TRBV12-3/TRBV12-4	TRBJ1-2	NA	NA	CASKGGGARYGYTF	TGTGCCAGCAAAGGGGGGGGCGCACGGTATGGCTACACCTTC